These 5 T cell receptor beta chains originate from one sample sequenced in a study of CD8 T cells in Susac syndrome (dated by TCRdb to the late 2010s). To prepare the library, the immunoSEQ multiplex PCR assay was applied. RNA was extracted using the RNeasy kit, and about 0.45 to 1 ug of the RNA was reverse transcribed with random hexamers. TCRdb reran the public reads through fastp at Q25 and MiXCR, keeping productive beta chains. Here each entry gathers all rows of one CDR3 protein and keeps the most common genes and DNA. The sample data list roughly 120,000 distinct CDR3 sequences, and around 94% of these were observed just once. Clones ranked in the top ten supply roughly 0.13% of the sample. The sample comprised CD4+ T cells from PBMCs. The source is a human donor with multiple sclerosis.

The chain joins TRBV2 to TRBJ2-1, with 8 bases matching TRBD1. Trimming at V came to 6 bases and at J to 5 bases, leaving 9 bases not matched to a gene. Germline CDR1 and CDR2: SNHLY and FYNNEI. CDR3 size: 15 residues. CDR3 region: CASRGRTGWDNEQFF. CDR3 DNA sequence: TGTGCCAGCAGGGGTCGGACAGGGTGGGACAATGAGCAGTTCTTC.

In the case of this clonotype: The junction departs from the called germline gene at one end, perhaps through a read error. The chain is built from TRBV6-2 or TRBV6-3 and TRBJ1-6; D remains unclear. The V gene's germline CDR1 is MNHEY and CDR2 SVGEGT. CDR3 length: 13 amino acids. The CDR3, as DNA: TGTGCCAGCACTTACCCTGGGAATTCACCCCTCCACTTT. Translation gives CASTYPGNSPLHF.

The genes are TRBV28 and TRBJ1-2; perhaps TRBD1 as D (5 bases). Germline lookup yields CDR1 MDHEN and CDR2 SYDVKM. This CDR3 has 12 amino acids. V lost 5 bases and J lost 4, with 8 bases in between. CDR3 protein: CASSVQGYGYTF. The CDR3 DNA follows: TGTGCCAGCAGTGTCCAGGGCTATGGCTACACCTTC.

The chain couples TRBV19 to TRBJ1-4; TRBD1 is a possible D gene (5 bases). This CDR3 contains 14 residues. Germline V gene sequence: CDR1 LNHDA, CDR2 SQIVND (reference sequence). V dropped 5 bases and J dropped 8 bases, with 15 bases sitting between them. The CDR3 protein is CASSRTPQSEKLFF. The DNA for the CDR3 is TGTGCCAGTAGTCGGACACCTCAGTCCGAAAAACTGTTTTTT.

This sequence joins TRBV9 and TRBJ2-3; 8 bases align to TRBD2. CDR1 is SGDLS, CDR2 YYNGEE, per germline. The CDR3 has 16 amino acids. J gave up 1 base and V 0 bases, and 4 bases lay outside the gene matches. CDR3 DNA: TGTGCCAGCAGCGTAGCCCCGACTAGCGGCACAGATACGCAGTATTTT. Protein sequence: CASSVAPTSGTDTQYF.